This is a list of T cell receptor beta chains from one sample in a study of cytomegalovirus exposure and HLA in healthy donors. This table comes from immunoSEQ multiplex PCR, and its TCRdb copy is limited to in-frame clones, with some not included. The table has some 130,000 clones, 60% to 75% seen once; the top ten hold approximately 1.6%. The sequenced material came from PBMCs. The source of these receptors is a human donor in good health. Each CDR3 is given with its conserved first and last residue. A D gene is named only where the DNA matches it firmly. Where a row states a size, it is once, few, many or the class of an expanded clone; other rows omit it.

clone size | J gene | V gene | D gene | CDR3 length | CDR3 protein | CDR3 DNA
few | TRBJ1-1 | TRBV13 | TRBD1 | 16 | CASSTRQGLRNTEAFF | TGTGCCAGCAGCACAAGACAGGGATTGAGGAACACTGAAGCTTTCTTT
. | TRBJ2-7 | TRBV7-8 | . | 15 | CASSSRESFSYEQYF | TGTGCCAGCAGCTCACGGGAGTCATTCTCCTACGAGCAGTACTTC
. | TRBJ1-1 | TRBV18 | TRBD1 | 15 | CASSPLGQGDTEAFF | TGTGCCAGCTCACCCCTGGGACAGGGGGACACTGAAGCTTTCTTT
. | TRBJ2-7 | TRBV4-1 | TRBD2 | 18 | CASSPRLAGGPDPYEQYF | TGCGCCAGCAGCCCCAGACTAGCGGGAGGGCCGGATCCTTACGAGCAGTACTTC
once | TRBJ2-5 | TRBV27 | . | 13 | CASSETRAETQYF | TGTGCCAGCAGCGAGACTAGGGCGGAGACCCAGTACTTC
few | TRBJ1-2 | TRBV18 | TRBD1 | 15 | CASSPRTGANYGYTF | TGTGCCAGCTCACCCCGGACAGGAGCTAACTATGGCTACACCTTC
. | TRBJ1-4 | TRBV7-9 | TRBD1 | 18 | CASSPSSGFRQGGEKLFF | TGTGCCAGCAGCCCCTCAAGCGGGTTTAGACAGGGTGGTGAAAAACTGTTTTTT
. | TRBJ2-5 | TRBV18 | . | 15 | CASSPVSATHGTQYF | TGTGCAAGCTCACCCGTGTCTGCAACTCACGGTACCCAGTACTTC
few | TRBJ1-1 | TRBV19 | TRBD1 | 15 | CATRTGDSLGTEAFF | TGTGCCACCCGGACAGGGGATTCCTTGGGAACTGAAGCTTTCTTT
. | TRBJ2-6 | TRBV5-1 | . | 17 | CASSLRGAGPGANVLTF | TGCGCCAGCAGCTTACGGGGGGCGGGTCCTGGGGCCAACGTCCTGACTTTC
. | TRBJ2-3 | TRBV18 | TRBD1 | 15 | CASSPQTGSTDTQYF | TGTGCCAGCTCACCACAGACAGGGTCTACAGATACGCAGTATTTT
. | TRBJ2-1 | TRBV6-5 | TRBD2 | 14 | CASNPGGSRYEQFF | TGTGCCAGCAACCCCGGGGGGAGTAGGTATGAGCAGTTCTTC
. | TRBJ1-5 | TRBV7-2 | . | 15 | CASSRRTDSNQPQHF | TGTGCCAGCAGCCGTCGGACAGACAGCAATCAGCCCCAGCATTTT
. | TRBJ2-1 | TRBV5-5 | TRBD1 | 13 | CASSSTGGGEQFF | TGTGCCAGCAGCTCAACAGGGGGCGGCGAGCAGTTCTTC
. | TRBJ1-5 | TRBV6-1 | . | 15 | CASRAGGGLGQPQHF | TGTGCCAGCCGGGCGGGAGGGGGGTTGGGTCAGCCCCAGCATTTT
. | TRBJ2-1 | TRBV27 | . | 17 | CASSLLGVGGSYNEQFF | TGTGCCAGCAGTCTACTCGGGGTGGGGGGCTCCTACAATGAGCAGTTCTTC
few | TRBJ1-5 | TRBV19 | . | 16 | CASSSYTKGVIQPQHF | TGTGCCAGTAGTAGTTACACAAAGGGGGTAATCCAGCCCCAGCATTTT
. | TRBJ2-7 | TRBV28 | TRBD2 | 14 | CASRGTSGSLGQYF | TGTGCCAGCAGAGGGACTAGCGGGAGCCTTGGGCAGTACTTC
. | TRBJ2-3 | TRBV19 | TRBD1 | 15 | CASSQPGQGSDTQYF | TGTGCCAGTAGTCAACCGGGACAGGGATCAGATACGCAGTATTTT
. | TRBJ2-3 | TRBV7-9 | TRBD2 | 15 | CASSLVFGGGDTQYF | TGTGCCAGCAGCTTAGTGTTCGGCGGGGGAGATACGCAGTATTTT
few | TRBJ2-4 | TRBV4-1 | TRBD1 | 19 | CASSLGLDRGSVAKNIQYF | TGCGCCAGCAGCCTGGGGTTGGACAGGGGGTCGGTGGCCAAAAACATTCAGTACTTC
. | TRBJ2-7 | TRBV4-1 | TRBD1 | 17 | CASSQASSTGFPYEQYF | TGCGCCAGCAGCCAAGCGTCCTCGACAGGGTTCCCCTACGAGCAGTACTTC
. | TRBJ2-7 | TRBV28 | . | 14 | CASATPGHTYEQYF | TGTGCCAGCGCCACACCGGGACACACCTACGAGCAGTACTTC
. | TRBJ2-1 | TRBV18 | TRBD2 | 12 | CASSPTSGRLFF | TGTGCCAGCTCACCGACTAGCGGGAGATTATTCTTC
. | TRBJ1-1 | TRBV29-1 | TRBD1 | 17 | CSVPGQGAYSMNTEAFF | TGCAGCGTTCCCGGACAGGGGGCCTATTCGATGAACACTGAAGCTTTCTTT
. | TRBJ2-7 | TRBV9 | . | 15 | CASSVEGASTYEQYF | TGTGCCAGCAGCGTAGAAGGGGCGTCTACCTACGAGCAGTACTTC